One sample yielded the 27 T cell receptor beta chains listed below, sequenced in a study of cytomegalovirus exposure and HLA in healthy donors. The PCR was carried out with 60 Vbeta primers and 13 Jbeta primers. The protocol was immunoSEQ multiplex PCR, while the TCRdb copy is restricted to in-frame clones and leaves out a portion. The sample records approximately 100,000 clones, around four fifths being singletons. Sample: PBMCs. The receptors here all came from a man aged 45-60 years in good health and CMV-seronegative.

The chain recombines TRBV27 with TRBJ1-6; D not resolved. The CDR3 length is 14 residues. The germline V and J ends were trimmed by 7 bases and 0 bases, with 7 bases remaining between them. The germline V gene has CDR1 MNHEY and CDR2 SMNVEV (reference sequence). The CDR3 sequence is CASTESSYNSPLHF. The CDR3 DNA reads TGTGCCAGCACGGAGAGCTCCTATAATTCACCCCTCCACTTT.

This clone turned up a few times. The V call is TRBV18, the J call TRBJ1-1, with D perhaps TRBD1 (6 bases). The CDR3 extends over 18 amino acids. V dropped 5 bases and J dropped 0 bases, with 22 bases sitting between them. Germline V gives CDR1 KGHSH, CDR2 LQKENI. Here the CDR3 reads CASSIRGPGPLMNTEAFF. The DNA of the CDR3 is TGTGCCAGCTCAATCAGGGGTCCCGGTCCCCTTATGAACACTGAAGCTTTCTTT.

The chain has TRBV7-2 and TRBJ2-3, with D maybe TRBD2 (5 bases). V was pared by 6 bases and J by 6 bases, with 19 bases between. The CDR3 sequence is 15 residues long. CDR1 is SGHTA and CDR2 is FQGNSA in the germline V gene. The CDR3 nucleotides read TGTGCCAGCAGTAACTATAACCCCCCGGGGGATACGCAGTATTTT. This sequence encodes CASSNYNPPGDTQYF.

This clone was picked up one time. This chain links TRBV4-1 with TRBJ1-1; TRBD1 matches at 7 bases. Per germline, CDR1 MGHRA and CDR2 YSYEKL. The CDR3 loop spans 15 amino acids. J gave up 3 bases and V 3 bases, and 7 bases lay outside the gene matches. The CDR3 nucleotides are TGCGCCAGCAGCCAGACAGGGCTTGACGACACTGAAGCTTTCTTT. It translates to CASSQTGLDDTEAFF.

This chain joins TRBV19 and TRBJ1-5; D possibly corresponds to TRBD1 (5 bases). Trimming cost V 2 bases and J 11 bases, with 22 bases left between them. The length of the CDR3 is 16 residues. Germline V lookup: CDR1 LNHDA, CDR2 SQIVND (reference sequence). CDR3 in amino acids: CASSITADTPIRSQHF. For the CDR3, the DNA is TGTGCCAGTAGTATAACGGCGGACACACCGATTCGGTCCCAGCATTTT.

The gene calls are TRBV6-5 and TRBJ1-2; D uncertain. The CDR3 spans 16 residues. CDR1 and CDR2 (germline): MNHEY, SVGAGI. V lost 0 bases to trimming and J lost 2 bases, with 13 bases between them. As DNA, the CDR3 is TGTGCCAGCAGTTACTCTCGGCAGGCTAAGAACTATGGCTACACCTTC. Amino acid sequence: CASSYSRQAKNYGYTF.

V and J are TRBV5-4 and TRBJ1-5; TRBD1 matches at 9 bases. Germline assignment: CDR1 SGHNT and CDR2 YYREEE (reference sequence). The CDR3 loop spans 15 amino acids. The J segment lost 3 bases and the V segment lost 4 bases, leaving 5 bases of the junction unmatched. The CDR3 bases are TGTGCCAGCAGCCCCGGGACAGGGTTCAATCAGCCCCAGCATTTT. Translation: CASSPGTGFNQPQHF.

CDR3: CASSLRVYNSPLHF. CDR3 nucleotides: TGTGCCAGCAGCTTGCGTGTCTATAATTCACCCCTCCACTTT. The chain links TRBV5-6 to TRBJ1-6, with D hard to call. Germline CDR1 SGHDT, CDR2 YYEEEE. The CDR3 covers 14 residues. V shed 1 base and J shed 3 bases, with 5 bases lying between them.

The V gene is TRBV19, the J gene TRBJ2-4; a weak D match, TRBD1 (6 bases). CDR1 LNHDA and CDR2 SQIVND come from the germline V gene (reference sequence). This CDR3 spans 13 amino acids. Trimming stripped 3 bases from V and 10 bases from J, with 13 bases between. CDR3 nucleotides: TGTGCCAGTAGTATGGGGGCAGAAGGTATTCAGTACTTC. It yields the protein CASSMGAEGIQYF.

This chain links TRBV18 with TRBJ1-4, with 9 positions matching TRBD1. Germline loops: CDR1 KGHSH, CDR2 LQKENI. This CDR3 spans 15 amino acids. Trimming removed 4 bases from V and 8 bases from J; junction bases left unmatched: 8. The CDR3 region has the DNA TGTGCCAGCTCACGGAAACAGGGGGCATTAGAAAAACTGTTTTTT. Protein product: CASSRKQGALEKLFF.

The genes are TRBV6-1 and TRBJ2-6; TRBD1 might be the D (6 bases). The V gene's germline CDR1 is MNHNS and CDR2 SASEGT. V was clipped by 2 bases and J by 7 bases, with 12 bases between them. The CDR3 has 15 residues. The CDR3 sequence: CASSETQGQANVLTF. The CDR3 bases are TGTGCCAGCAGTGAAACACAGGGTCAAGCCAACGTCCTGACTTTC.

In its sample, this clone was seen once. The chain is built from TRBV19 and TRBJ1-2; TRBD1 might be the D (6 bases). Per the germline V gene, CDR1 is LNHDA and CDR2 is SQIVND (reference sequence). Trimming cost V 8 bases and J 5 bases, with 12 bases left between them. This CDR3 spans 12 amino acids. The CDR3 coding sequence is TGTGCCAGTGCTGACAGGAGTTATGGCTACACCTTC. Amino acid sequence: CASADRSYGYTF.

The chain couples TRBV7-2 to TRBJ1-6; 7 bases align to TRBD1. The germline V gene has CDR1 SGHTA and CDR2 FQGNSA. This CDR3 is 17 amino acids long. V shed 5 bases, J shed 6 bases, and the junction held 13 bases outside the gene matches. CDR3 bases: TGTGCCAGCAGCCGCGGGGGGTCGGGACAGCTTAATTCACCCCTCCACTTT. It translates to CASSRGGSGQLNSPLHF.

The chain combines TRBV5-1 with TRBJ1-4; TRBD1 matches at 7 bases. Germline CDR1 and CDR2: SGHRS and YFSETQ. The CDR3 is 16 residues long. The trim removed 4 bases at V and 7 bases at J, leaving 13 bases unmatched. CDR3 loop: CASSPLKTGAGEKLFF. CDR3 coding DNA: TGCGCCAGCAGCCCCCTAAAAACAGGGGCCGGTGAAAAACTGTTTTTT.

This clone was seen a handful of times. The rearrangement uses TRBV7-2 and TRBJ2-7; no definite D call. This CDR3 comprises 12 residues. Trimming removed 5 bases from V and 0 bases from J, with 5 bases in between. Germline V CDR1 and CDR2: SGHTA, FQGNSA. CDR3 sequence reads: CASSASSYEQYF. The CDR3 DNA sequence: TGTGCCAGCAGCGCGAGCTCCTACGAGCAGTACTTC.

The chain uses TRBV5-4 and TRBJ2-5, with 7 bases identical to TRBD1. J lost 5 bases, V lost 5 bases, and 6 bases had no gene match. The CDR3 loop spans 13 amino acids. CDR1 SGHNT and CDR2 YYREEE come from the germline V gene (reference sequence). The DNA for the CDR3 is TGTGCCAGCAGAACAGGGGTCCGTGAGACCCAGTACTTC. Translated: CASRTGVRETQYF.

The rearrangement links TRBV30 to TRBJ1-5; D not certain. Germline assignment: CDR1 GTSNPN and CDR2 SVGIG (reference sequence). This CDR3 has 13 residues. V was pared by 1 base and J by 4 bases, with 8 bases between. The CDR3 here is CAWSGSLNQPQHF. The CDR3, as DNA: TGTGCCTGGAGTGGGTCGCTAAATCAGCCCCAGCATTTT.

This chain links TRBV9 with TRBJ1-6; tentative D call: TRBD1 (6 bases). The CDR3 is 14 residues long. V lost 3 bases to trimming and J lost 10 bases, with 14 bases between them. Germline assignment: CDR1 SGDLS and CDR2 YYNGEE. CDR3 sequence: CASSAHRAGSPLHF. The CDR3 DNA is TGTGCCAGCAGCGCACACAGGGCAGGATCACCCCTCCACTTT.

CDR3 sequence reads: CASSPLGHEIDTQYF. CDR3 nucleotide sequence: TGCGCCAGCAGCCCCCTGGGGCACGAGATCGATACGCAGTATTTT. V gene TRBV5-1 combines with J gene TRBJ2-3, with D possibly TRBD1 on 5 matching bases. Germline loops: CDR1 SGHRS, CDR2 YFSETQ. V lost 4 bases to trimming and J lost 6 bases, with 18 bases between them. The CDR3 sequence is 15 residues long.

The chain is built from TRBV6-5 and TRBJ1-2; 7 bases map to TRBD1. Germline V CDR1 and CDR2: MNHEY, SVGAGI. CDR3 length: 15 residues. After removal of 2 bases from V and 4 bases from J, the junction contained 7 bases not matched to a gene. The CDR3 region has the DNA TGTGCCAGCAGTTACCTTTCACAGGGGTCCTATGGCTACACCTTC. Protein: CASSYLSQGSYGYTF.

The V gene is TRBV5-1, the J gene TRBJ2-1; 13 bases are a match to TRBD2. Per germline, CDR1 SGHRS and CDR2 YFSETQ. This CDR3 contains 18 residues. Trimming removed 2 bases from V and 3 bases from J; junction bases left unmatched: 8. The DNA for the CDR3 is TGCGCCAGCAGCTTTCCAACTAGCGGGGGGGCCCTCTACAATGAGCAGTTCTTC. This translates into CASSFPTSGGALYNEQFF.

The chain's CDR3 is CASIGTGVGRTEAFF. CDR3 DNA sequence: TGTGCCAGTATTGGGACAGGGGTCGGAAGGACTGAAGCTTTCTTT. The chain links TRBV19 to TRBJ1-1, with 10 nucleotides matching TRBD1. The CDR3 consists of 15 residues. Germline CDR1 LNHDA, CDR2 SQIVND (reference sequence). The ends lost 7 bases at V and 5 bases at J; junction bases unmatched: 10.

This chain links TRBV19 with TRBJ2-5; D perhaps matches TRBD2 (5 bases). Germline loops: CDR1 LNHDA, CDR2 SQIVND (reference sequence). CDR3 size: 14 residues. V dropped 4 bases and J dropped 5 bases, with 14 bases sitting between them. The CDR3 bases are TGTGCCAGTAGTACTCCCGGGGTGGGGGAGACCCAGTACTTC. Translation: CASSTPGVGETQYF.

V and J are TRBV5-1 and TRBJ2-1; D remains unclear. The CDR3 sequence is 15 residues long. The ends were cut back, 2 bases at V and 3 bases at J, with 12 bases in the middle. Germline V gives CDR1 SGHRS, CDR2 YFSETQ. The CDR3 DNA follows: TGCGCCAGCAGCTTAGCAGACTTGGACTACAATGAGCAGTTCTTC. It yields the protein CASSLADLDYNEQFF.

The gene calls are TRBV5-1 and TRBJ1-3; maybe TRBD1 (6 bases). CDR3 length: 16 amino acids. Germline V lookup: CDR1 SGHRS, CDR2 YFSETQ. Deletions cut 1 base from V and 0 bases from J, with 11 bases between. The CDR3 nucleotides are TGCGCCAGCAGCTTGCCAGGGACACTCTCTGGAAACACCATATATTTT. Its protein product is CASSLPGTLSGNTIYF.

The chain couples TRBV14 to TRBJ1-1; D might be TRBD1 (5 bases). Germline CDR1 SGHDN, CDR2 FVKESK. The germline V and J ends were trimmed by 3 bases and 0 bases, with 11 bases remaining between them. The CDR3 is 15 amino acids. The chain's CDR3 is CASSQNGQLNTEAFF. The DNA of the CDR3 is TGTGCCAGCAGCCAGAACGGACAATTGAACACTGAAGCTTTCTTT.

This chain links TRBV18 with TRBJ1-1; D perhaps matches TRBD1 (6 bases). CDR1 KGHSH and CDR2 LQKENI come from the germline V gene. The CDR3 extends over 17 amino acids. With 3 bases removed from V and 6 bases from J, the gap between germline ends came to 23 bases. Written as DNA, the CDR3 is TGTGCCAGCTCACCCCCGGGTGGGTCACAGGGTTACGCTGAAGCTTTCTTT. Translated, it gives CASSPPGGSQGYAEAFF.